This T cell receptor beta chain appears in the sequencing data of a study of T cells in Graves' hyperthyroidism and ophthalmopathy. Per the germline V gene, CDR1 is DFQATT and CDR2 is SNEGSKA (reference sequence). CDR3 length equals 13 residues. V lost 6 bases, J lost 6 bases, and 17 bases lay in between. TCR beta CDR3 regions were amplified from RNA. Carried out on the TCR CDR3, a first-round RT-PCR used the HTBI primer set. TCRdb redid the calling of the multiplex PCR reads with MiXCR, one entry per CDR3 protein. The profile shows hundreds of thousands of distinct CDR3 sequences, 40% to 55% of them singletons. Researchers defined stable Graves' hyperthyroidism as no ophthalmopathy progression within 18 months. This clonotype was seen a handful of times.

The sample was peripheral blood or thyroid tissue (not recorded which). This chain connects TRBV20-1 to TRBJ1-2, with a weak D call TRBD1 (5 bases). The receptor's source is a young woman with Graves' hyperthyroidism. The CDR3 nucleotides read TGCAGTGCAGCCCCCGGGGTGGGGGATGGCTACACCTTC. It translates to CSAAPGVGDGYTF.